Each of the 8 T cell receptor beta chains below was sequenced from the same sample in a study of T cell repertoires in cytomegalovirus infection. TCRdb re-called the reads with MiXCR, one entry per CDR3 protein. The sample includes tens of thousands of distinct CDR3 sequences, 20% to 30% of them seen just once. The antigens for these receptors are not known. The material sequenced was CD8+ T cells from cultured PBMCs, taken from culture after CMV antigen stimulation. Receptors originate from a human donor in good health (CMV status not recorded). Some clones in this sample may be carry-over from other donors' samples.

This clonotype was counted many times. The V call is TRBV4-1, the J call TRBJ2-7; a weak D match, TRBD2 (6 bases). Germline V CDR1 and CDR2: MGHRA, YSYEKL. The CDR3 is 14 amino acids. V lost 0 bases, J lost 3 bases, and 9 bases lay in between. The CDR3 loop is CASSQDQEGYEQYF. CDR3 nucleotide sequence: TGCGCCAGCAGCCAAGACCAGGAGGGCTACGAGCAGTACTTC.

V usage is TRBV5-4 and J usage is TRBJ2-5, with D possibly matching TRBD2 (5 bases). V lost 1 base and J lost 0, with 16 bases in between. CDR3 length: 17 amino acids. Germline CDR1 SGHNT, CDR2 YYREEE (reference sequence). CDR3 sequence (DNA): TGTGCCAGCAGCTTGAATTTTGAGGGCATTAACCAAGAGACCCAGTACTTC. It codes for CASSLNFEGINQETQYF.

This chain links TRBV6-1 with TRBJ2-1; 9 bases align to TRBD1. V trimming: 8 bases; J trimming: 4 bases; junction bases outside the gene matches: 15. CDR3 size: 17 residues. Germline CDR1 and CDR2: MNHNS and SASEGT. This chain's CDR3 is CASWGTPGQGYYNEQFF. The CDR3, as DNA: TGTGCCAGCTGGGGGACACCGGGACAGGGTTATTACAATGAGCAGTTCTTC.

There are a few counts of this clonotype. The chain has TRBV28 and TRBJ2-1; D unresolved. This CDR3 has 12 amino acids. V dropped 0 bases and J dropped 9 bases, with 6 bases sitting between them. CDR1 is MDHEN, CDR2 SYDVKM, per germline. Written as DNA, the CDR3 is TGTGCCAGCAGTTTATGGGGGTTTGAGCAGTTCTTC. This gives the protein CASSLWGFEQFF.

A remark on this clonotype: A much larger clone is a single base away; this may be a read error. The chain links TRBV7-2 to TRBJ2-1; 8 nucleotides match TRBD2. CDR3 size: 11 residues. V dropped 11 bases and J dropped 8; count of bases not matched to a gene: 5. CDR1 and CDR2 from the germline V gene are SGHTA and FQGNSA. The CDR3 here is CAGKLADEQFF. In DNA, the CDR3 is TGTGCCGGCAAACTAGCGGATGAGCAGTTCTTC. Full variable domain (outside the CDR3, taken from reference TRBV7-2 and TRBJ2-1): GAGVSQSPSNKVTEKGKDVELRCDPISGHTALYWYRQSLGQGLEFLIYFQGNSAPDKSGLPSDRFSAERTGGSVSTLTIQRTQQEDSAVYLCAGKLADEQFFGPGTRLTVL.

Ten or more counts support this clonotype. The DNA of the CDR3 is TGTGCCAGCAGCTTGGGGCCCGGGGAGCTGTTTTTT. As protein: CASSLGPGELFF. The V call is TRBV5-4, the J call TRBJ2-2, with unresolved D. CDR3 length: 12 residues. The V and J ends lost 0 bases and 6 bases respectively, with 3 bases between them. CDR1 and CDR2 from the germline V gene are SGHNT and YYREEE (reference sequence). The full variable domain, in which reference TRBV5-4 and TRBJ2-2 provide the parts outside the CDR3, is ETGVTQSPTHLIKTRGQQVTLRCSSQSGHNTVSWYQQALGQGPQFIFQYYREEENGRGNFPPRFSGLQFPNYSSELNVNALELDDSALYLCASSLGPGELFFGEGSRLTVL.

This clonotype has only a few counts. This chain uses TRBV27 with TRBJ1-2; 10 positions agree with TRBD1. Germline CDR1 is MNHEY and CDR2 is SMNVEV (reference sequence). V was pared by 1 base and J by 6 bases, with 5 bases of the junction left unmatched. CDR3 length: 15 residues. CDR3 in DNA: TGTGCCAGCAGTTTATACGCGACAGGGGGCGATGGCTACACCTTC. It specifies CASSLYATGGDGYTF.

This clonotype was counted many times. In nucleotides, the CDR3 is TGTGCCAGCAGCCCTGCAGGGACCTCTAACTATGGCTACACCTTC. Its translation: CASSPAGTSNYGYTF. This chain connects TRBV2 to TRBJ1-2, with D tentatively TRBD1 (5 bases). The V and J ends lost 6 bases and 0 bases respectively, with 14 bases between them. Germline V gene data show CDR1 as SNHLY and CDR2 as FYNNEI. The CDR3 extends over 15 amino acids.